Sequencing of this T cell receptor beta chain was carried out in a study of blood T cell repertoires in COVID-19. Study-wide background: Acute and convalescent COVID-19 samples came from the United States, Italy and Spain. The analysed material was cDNA or gDNA that came from T cells, B-cell-depleted T cells, or PBMCs.

The repertoire was sequenced with immunoSEQ multiplex PCR; TCRdb's copy has only in-frame clones and lacks some. The sample lists 200,000 or so clones; roughly four fifths were seen once. The CDR3 extends over 14 amino acids. CDR1 is GTSNPN and CDR2 is SVGIG in the germline V gene (reference sequence). Trimming pared 0 bases from V and 1 base from J, leaving 9 bases between. This TCR was sampled from a woman aged 60-75 years with acute or convalescent COVID-19. This chain joins TRBV30 and TRBJ1-2; D remains unclear. The sequenced material came from peripheral blood. The DNA of the CDR3 is TGTGCCTGGAGTGTACCGGGGTTTAACTATGGCTACACCTTC. Its translation is CAWSVPGFNYGYTF.